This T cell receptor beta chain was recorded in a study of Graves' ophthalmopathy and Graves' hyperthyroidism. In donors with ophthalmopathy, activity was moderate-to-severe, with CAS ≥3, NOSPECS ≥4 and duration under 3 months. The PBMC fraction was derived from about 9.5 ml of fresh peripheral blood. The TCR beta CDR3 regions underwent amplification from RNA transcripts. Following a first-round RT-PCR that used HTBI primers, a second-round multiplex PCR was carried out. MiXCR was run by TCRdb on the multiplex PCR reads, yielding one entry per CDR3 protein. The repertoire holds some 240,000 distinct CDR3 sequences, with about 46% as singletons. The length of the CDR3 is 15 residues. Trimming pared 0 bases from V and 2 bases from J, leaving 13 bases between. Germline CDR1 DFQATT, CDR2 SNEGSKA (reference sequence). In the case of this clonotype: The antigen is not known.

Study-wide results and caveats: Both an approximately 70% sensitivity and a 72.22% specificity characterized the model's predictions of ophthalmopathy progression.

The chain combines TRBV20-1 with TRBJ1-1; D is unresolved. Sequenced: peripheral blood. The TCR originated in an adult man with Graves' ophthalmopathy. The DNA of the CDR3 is TGCAGTGCTAGAGATGAGGGCAGCCTCAACACTGAAGCTTTCTTT. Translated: CSARDEGSLNTEAFF.